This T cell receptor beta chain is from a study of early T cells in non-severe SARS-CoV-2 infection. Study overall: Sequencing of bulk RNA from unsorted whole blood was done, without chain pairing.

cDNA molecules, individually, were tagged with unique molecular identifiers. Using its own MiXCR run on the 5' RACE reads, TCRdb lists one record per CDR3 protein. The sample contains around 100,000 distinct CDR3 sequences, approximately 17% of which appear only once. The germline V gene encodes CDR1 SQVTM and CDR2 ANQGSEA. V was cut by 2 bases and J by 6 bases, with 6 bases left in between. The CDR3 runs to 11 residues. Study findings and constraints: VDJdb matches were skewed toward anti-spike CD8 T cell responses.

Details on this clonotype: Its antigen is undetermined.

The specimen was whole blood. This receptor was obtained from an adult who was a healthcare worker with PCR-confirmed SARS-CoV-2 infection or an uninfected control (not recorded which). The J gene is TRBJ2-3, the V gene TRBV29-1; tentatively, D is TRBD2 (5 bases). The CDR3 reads CSVEWEDTQYF. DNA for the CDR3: TGCAGCGTTGAATGGGAGGATACGCAGTATTTT.